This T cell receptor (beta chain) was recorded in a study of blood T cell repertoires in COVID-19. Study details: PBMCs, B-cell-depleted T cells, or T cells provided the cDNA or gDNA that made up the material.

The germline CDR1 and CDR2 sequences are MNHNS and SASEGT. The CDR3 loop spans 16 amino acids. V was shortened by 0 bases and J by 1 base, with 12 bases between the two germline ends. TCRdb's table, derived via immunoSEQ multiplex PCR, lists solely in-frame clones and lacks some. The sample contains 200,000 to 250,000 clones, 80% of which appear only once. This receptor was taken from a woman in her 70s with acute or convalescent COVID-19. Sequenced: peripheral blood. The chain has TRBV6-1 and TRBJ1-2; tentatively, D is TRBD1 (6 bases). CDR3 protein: CASSEARYRVNYGYTF. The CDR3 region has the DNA TGTGCCAGCAGTGAAGCGCGGTACAGGGTTAACTATGGCTACACCTTC.